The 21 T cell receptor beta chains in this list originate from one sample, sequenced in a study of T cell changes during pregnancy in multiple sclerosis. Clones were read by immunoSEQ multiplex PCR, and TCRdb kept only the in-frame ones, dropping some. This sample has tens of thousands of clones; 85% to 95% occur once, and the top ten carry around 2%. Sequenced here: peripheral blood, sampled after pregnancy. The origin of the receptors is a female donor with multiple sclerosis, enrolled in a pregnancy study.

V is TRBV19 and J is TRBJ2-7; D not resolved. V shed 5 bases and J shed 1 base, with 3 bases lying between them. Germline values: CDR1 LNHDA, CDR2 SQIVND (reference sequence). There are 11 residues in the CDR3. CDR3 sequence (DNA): TGTGCCAGTAGTCAGTCCTACGAGCAGTACTTC. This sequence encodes CASSQSYEQYF.

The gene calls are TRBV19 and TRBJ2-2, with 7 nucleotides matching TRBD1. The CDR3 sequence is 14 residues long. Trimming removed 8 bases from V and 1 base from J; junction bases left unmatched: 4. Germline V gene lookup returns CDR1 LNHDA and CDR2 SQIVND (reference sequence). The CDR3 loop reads CASCGTVNTGELFF. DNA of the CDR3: TGTGCCAGTTGTGGGACAGTGAACACCGGGGAGCTGTTTTTT.

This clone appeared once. CDR3: CASSYSPVTEAFF. For the CDR3, the DNA is TGTGCCAGCAGTTACTCCCCGGTCACTGAAGCTTTCTTT. This chain uses TRBV6-5 with TRBJ1-1; D gene uncertain. Germline V gene lookup returns CDR1 MNHEY and CDR2 SVGAGI. The CDR3 spans 13 residues. V was cut by 0 bases and J by 4 bases, with 6 bases left in between.

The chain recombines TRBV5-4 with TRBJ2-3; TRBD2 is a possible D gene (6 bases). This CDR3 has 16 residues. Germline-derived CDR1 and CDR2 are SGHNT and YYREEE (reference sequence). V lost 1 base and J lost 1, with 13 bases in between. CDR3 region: CASSLTLAWRTDTQYF. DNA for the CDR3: TGTGCCAGCAGCTTGACCCTAGCGTGGCGCACAGATACGCAGTATTTT.

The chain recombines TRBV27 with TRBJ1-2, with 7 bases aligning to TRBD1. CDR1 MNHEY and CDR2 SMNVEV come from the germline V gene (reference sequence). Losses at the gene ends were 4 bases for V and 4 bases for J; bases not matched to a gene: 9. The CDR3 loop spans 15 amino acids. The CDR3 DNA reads TGTGCCAGCAGTTCCGGTGGAGGGGGCTCCTATGGCTACACCTTC. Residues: CASSSGGGGSYGYTF.

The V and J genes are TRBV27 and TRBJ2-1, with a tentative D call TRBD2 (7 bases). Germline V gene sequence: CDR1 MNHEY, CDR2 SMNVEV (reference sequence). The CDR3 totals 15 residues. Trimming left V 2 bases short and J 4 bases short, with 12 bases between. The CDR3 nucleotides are TGTGCCAGCAGTTTAGAAAGGGGGGGATACAATGAGCAGTTCTTC. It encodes CASSLERGGYNEQFF.

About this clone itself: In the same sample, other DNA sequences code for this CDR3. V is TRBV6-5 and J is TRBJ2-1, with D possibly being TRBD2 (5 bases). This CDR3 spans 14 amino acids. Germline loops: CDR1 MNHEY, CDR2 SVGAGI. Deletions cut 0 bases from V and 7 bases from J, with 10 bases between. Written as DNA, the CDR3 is TGTGCCAGCAGTTACTCCCTAGCCCCGAATGAGCAGTTCTTC. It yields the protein CASSYSLAPNEQFF.

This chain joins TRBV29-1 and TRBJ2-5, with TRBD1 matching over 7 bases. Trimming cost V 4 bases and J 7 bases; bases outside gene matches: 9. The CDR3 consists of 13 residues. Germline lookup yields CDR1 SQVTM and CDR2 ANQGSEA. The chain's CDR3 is CSVVRGQSTTQYF. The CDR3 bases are TGCAGCGTTGTTAGGGGGCAAAGTACGACCCAGTACTTC.

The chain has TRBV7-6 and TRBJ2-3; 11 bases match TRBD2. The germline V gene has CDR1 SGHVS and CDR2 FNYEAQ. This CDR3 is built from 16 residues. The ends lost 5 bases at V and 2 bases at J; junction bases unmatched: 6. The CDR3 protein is CASSPLAGGLTDTQYF. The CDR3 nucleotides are TGTGCCAGCAGCCCGTTAGCGGGGGGGCTCACAGATACGCAGTATTTT.

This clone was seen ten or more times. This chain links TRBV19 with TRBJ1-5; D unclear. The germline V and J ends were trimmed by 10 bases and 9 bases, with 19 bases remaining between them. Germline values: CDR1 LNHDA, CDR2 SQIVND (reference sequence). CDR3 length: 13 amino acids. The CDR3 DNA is TGTGCCACCTCCCGCGGGATGGGTCGGCCCCAGCATTTT. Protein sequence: CATSRGMGRPQHF.

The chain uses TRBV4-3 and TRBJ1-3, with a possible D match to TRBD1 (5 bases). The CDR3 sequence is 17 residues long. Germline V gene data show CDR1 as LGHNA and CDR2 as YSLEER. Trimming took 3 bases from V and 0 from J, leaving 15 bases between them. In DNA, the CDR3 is TGCGCCAGCAGCCAGCACCCAACAGGAACCTCTGGAAACACCATATATTTT. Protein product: CASSQHPTGTSGNTIYF.

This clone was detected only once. CDR3 DNA sequence: TGTGCCAGTAGTGACGGACTAGCGGGGTCTTACGAGCAGTACTTC. It translates to CASSDGLAGSYEQYF. The chain is built from TRBV19 and TRBJ2-7; the match to TRBD2 covers 12 bases. V was pared by 5 bases and J by 4 bases, with 6 bases of the junction left unmatched. This CDR3 is 15 amino acids long. From germline, CDR1 is LNHDA and CDR2 SQIVND (reference sequence). The full variable domain, rest sourced from reference TRBV19 and TRBJ2-7, is DGGITQSPKYLFRKEGQNVTLSCEQNLNHDAMYWYRQDPGQGLRLIYYSQIVNDFQKGDIAEGYSVSREKKESFPLTVTSAQKNPTAFYLCASSDGLAGSYEQYFGPGTRLTVT.

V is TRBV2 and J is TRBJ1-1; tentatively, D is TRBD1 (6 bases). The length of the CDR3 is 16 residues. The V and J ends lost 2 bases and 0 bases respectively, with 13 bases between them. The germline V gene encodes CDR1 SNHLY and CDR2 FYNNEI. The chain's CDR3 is CASSERDKPMNTEAFF. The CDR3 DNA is TGTGCCAGCAGTGAAAGGGACAAACCGATGAACACTGAAGCTTTCTTT.

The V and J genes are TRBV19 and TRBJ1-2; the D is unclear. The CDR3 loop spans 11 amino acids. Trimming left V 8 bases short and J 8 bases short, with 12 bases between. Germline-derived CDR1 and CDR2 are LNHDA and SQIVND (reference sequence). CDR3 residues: CASGLRWGYTF. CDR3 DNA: TGTGCCAGTGGTTTACGGTGGGGCTACACCTTC.

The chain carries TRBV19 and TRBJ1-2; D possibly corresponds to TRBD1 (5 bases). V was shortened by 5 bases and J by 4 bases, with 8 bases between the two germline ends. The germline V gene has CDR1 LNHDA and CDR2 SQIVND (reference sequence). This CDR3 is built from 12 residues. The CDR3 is CASSEDSYGYTF. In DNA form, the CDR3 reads TGTGCCAGTAGTGAAGACAGCTATGGCTACACCTTC. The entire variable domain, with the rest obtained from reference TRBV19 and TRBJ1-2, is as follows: DGGITQSPKYLFRKEGQNVTLSCEQNLNHDAMYWYRQDPGQGLRLIYYSQIVNDFQKGDIAEGYSVSREKKESFPLTVTSAQKNPTAFYLCASSEDSYGYTFGSGTRLTVV.

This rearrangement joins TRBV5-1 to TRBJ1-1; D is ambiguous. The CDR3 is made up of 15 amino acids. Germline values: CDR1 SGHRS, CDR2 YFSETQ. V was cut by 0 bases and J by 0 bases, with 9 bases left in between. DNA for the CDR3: TGCGCCAGCAGCTTGGGAGGCGGGGTGAACACTGAAGCTTTCTTT. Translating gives CASSLGGGVNTEAFF.

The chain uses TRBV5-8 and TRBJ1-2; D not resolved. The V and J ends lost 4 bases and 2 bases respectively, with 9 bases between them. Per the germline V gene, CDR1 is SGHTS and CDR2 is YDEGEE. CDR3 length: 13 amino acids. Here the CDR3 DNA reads TGTGCCAGCAGCCACCAGGCCAACTATGGCTACACCTTC. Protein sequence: CASSHQANYGYTF. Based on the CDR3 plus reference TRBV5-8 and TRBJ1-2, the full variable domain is EAGVTQSPTHLIKTRGQQATLRCSPISGHTSVYWYQQALGLGLQFLLWYDEGEERNRGNFPPRFSGRQFPNYSSELNVNALELEDSALYLCASSHQANYGYTFGSGTRLTVV.

This CDR3 is CASSAEQGAGNTIYF. CDR3 DNA sequence: TGTGCCAGCAGCGCCGAACAGGGGGCAGGAAACACCATATATTTT. V is TRBV6-4 and J is TRBJ1-3, with TRBD1 matching over 9 bases. The germline CDR1 and CDR2 sequences are MRHNA and SNTAGT. With V trimmed by 6 bases and J by 4 bases, 7 bases remained unmatched. CDR3 length: 15 residues.

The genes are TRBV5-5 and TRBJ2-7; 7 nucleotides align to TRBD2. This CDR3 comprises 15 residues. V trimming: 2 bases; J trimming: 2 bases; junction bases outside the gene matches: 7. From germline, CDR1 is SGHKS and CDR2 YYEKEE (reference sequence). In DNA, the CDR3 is TGTGCCAGCAGCTTTTTGGGAGGGAGCCCCTACGAGCAGTACTTC. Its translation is CASSFLGGSPYEQYF.

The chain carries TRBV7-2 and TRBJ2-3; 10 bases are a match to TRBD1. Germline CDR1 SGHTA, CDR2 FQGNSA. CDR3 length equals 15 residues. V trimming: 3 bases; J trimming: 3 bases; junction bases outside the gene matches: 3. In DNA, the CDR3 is TGTGCCAGCAGCTTGATGGGACAGGGGACAGATACGCAGTATTTT. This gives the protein CASSLMGQGTDTQYF.

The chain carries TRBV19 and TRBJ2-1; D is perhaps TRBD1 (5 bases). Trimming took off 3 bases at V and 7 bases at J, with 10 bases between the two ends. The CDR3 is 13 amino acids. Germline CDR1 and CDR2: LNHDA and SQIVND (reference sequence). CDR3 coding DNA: TGTGCCAGTAGTATGGGGCAGACGAATGAGCAGTTCTTC. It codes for CASSMGQTNEQFF.